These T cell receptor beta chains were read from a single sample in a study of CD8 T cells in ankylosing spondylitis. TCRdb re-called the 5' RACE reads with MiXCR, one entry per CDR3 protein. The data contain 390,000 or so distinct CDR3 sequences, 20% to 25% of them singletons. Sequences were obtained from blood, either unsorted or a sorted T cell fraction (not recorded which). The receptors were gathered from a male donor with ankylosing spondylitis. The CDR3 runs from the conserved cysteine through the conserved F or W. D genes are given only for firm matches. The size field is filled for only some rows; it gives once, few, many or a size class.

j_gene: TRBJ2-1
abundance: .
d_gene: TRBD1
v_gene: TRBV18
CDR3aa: CASSPGLQGARYNEQFF
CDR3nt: TGTGCCAGCTCACCAGGCTTACAGGGGGCACGGTACAATGAGCAGTTCTTC

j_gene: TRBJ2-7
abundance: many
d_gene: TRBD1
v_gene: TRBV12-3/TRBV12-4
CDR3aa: CASSPFGQGADEQYF
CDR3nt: TGTGCCAGCAGCCCTTTCGGACAGGGGGCAGACGAGCAGTACTTC

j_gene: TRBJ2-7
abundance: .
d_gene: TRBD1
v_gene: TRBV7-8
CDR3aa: CASSLGTGRTYEQYF
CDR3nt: TGTGCCAGCAGCCTCGGGACAGGTAGAACCTACGAGCAGTACTTC

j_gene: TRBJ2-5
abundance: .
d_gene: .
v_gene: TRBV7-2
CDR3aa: CASSGQFQETQYF
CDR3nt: TGTGCCAGCAGCGGACAGTTCCAAGAGACCCAGTACTTC

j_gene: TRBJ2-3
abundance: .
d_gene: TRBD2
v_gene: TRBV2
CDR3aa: CASSETSGFTDTQYF
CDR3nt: TGTGCCAGCAGTGAAACTAGCGGATTCACAGATACGCAGTATTTT

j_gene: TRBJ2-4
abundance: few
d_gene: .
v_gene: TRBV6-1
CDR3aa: CASSKRVGWVYIQYF
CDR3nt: TGTGCCAGCAGTAAACGTGTGGGGTGGGTTTACATTCAGTACTTC

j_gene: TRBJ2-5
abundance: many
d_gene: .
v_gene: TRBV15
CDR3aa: CATSRPPGKTQYF
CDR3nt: TGTGCCACCAGCAGACCCCCAGGGAAGACCCAGTACTTC

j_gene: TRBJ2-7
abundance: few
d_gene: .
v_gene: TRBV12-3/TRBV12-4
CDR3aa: CASGMGGTYEQYF
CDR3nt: TGTGCCAGCGGGATGGGGGGAACCTACGAGCAGTACTTC

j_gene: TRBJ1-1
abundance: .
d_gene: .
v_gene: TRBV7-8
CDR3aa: CASSLLAGEGTEAFF
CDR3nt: TGTGCCAGCAGCTTATTGGCAGGGGAGGGGACTGAAGCTTTCTTT

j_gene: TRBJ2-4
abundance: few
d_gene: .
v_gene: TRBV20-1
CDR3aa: CSATRQPSSLQYF
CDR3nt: TGCAGTGCTACACGACAGCCCTCCTCCCTTCAGTACTTC

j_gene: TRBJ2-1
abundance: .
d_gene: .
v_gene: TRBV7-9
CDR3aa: CASSLALRDEQFF
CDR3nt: TGTGCCAGCAGCTTAGCGTTAAGAGATGAGCAGTTCTTC

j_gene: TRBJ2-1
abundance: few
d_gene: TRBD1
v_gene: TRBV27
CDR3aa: CASRYRDRFDEQFF
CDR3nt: TGTGCCAGCAGATACCGGGACAGGTTCGATGAGCAGTTCTTC

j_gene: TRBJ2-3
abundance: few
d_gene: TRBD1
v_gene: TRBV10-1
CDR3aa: CASSESQGETDTQYF
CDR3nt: TGCGCCAGCAGTGAGTCTCAGGGGGAGACAGATACGCAGTATTTT

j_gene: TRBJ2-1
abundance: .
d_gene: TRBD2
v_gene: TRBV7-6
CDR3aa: CASSHSGQYNEQFF
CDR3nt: TGTGCCAGCAGCCATAGCGGGCAGTACAATGAGCAGTTCTTC

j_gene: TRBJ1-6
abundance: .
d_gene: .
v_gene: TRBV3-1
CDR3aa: CASSSGPHDSPLHF
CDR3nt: TGTGCCAGCAGCTCCGGGCCCCATGATTCACCCCTCCACTTT

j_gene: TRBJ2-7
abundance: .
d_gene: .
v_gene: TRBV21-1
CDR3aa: CASSKDARPYEQYF
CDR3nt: TGTGCCAGCAGCAAAGACGCGAGGCCCTACGAGCAGTACTTC

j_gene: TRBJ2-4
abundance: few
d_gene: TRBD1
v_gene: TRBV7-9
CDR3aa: CASSQSGDRGMAIQYF
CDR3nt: TGTGCCAGCAGCCAAAGTGGAGACAGGGGGATGGCCATTCAGTACTTC

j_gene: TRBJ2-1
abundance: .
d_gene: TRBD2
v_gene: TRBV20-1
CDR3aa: CSASRLAGGISDLGNEQFF
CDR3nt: TGCAGTGCTAGCCGACTAGCGGGAGGGATATCCGATCTGGGGAATGAGCAGTTCTTC

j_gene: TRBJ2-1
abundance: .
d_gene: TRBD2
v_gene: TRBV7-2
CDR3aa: CASSKAGLADEQFF
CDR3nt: TGTGCCAGCAGCAAAGCGGGACTAGCGGATGAGCAGTTCTTC

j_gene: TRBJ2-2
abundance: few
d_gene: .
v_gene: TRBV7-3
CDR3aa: CASSSIGLNEELFF
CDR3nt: TGTGCCAGCAGCTCGATTGGGCTGAACGAGGAGCTGTTTTTT

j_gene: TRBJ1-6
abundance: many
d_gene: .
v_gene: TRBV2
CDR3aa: CASSGGSPLHF
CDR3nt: TGTGCCAGCAGTGGCGGTTCACCCCTCCACTTT

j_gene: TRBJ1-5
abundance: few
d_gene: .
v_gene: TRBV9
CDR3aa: CASSVGQSHQPQHF
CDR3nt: TGTGCCAGCAGCGTTGGCCAGTCGCATCAGCCCCAGCATTTT

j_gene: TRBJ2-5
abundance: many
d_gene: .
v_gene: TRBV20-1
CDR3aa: CSASPRETQYF
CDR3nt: TGCAGTGCTAGTCCCAGAGAGACCCAGTACTTC

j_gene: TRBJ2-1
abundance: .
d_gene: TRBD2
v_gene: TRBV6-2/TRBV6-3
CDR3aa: CASREPAGSSYNEQFF
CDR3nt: TGTGCCAGCCGGGAGCCAGCGGGGTCCTCCTACAATGAGCAGTTCTTC

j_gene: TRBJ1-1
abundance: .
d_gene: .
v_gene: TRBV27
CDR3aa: CASSFLRVRSDTEAFF
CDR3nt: TGTGCCAGCAGTTTTTTGAGGGTCCGGTCGGACACTGAAGCTTTCTTT

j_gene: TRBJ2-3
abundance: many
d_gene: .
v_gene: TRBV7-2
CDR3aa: CASSLGRADTQYF
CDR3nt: TGTGCCAGCAGCTTAGGACGGGCAGATACGCAGTATTTT

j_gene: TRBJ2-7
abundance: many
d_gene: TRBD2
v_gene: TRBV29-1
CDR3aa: CSVVPSGRIPYEQYF
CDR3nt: TGCAGCGTTGTACCCAGCGGGAGAATCCCCTACGAGCAGTACTTC

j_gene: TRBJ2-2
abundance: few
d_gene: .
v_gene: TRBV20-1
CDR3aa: CSAKPSAGELFF
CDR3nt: TGCAGTGCTAAGCCCAGCGCCGGGGAGCTGTTTTTT

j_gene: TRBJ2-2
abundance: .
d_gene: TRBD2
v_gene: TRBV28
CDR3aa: CASSFPGGNTGELFF
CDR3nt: TGTGCCAGCAGTTTCCCGGGAGGAAACACCGGGGAGCTGTTTTTT

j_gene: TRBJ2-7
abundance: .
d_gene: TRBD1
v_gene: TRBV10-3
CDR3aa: CAISEGTGYYEQYF
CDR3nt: TGTGCCATCAGTGAGGGGACAGGGTACTACGAGCAGTACTTC

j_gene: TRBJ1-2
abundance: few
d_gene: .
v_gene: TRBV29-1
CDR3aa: CSVGTDYGYTF
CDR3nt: TGCAGCGTTGGTACAGACTATGGCTACACCTTC

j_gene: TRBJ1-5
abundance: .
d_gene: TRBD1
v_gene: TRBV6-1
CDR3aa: CASGDRLAQPQHF
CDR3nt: TGTGCCAGCGGGGACAGGCTAGCGCAGCCCCAGCATTTT

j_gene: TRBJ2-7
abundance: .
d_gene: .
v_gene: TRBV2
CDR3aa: CASSWASFYEQYF
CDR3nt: TGTGCCAGCAGTTGGGCTAGCTTCTACGAGCAGTACTTC

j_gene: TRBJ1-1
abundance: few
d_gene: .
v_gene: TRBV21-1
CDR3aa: CASSKARLMNTEAFF
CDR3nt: TGTGCCAGCAGCAAAGCTCGCCTGATGAACACTGAAGCTTTCTTT

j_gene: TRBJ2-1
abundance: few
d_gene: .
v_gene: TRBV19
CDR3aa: CASSMRSGLDEQFF
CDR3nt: TGTGCCAGTAGTATGCGGTCGGGATTGGATGAGCAGTTCTTC

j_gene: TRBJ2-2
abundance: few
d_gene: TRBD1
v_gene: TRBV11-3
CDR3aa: CASSPGTGGPGELFF
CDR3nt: TGTGCCAGCAGCCCCGGGACAGGGGGTCCCGGGGAGCTGTTTTTT

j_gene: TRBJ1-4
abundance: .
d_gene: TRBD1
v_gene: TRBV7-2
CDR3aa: CASSLAGRGSTNEKLFF
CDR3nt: TGTGCCAGCAGCTTAGCGGGCAGGGGGTCAACTAATGAAAAACTGTTTTTT